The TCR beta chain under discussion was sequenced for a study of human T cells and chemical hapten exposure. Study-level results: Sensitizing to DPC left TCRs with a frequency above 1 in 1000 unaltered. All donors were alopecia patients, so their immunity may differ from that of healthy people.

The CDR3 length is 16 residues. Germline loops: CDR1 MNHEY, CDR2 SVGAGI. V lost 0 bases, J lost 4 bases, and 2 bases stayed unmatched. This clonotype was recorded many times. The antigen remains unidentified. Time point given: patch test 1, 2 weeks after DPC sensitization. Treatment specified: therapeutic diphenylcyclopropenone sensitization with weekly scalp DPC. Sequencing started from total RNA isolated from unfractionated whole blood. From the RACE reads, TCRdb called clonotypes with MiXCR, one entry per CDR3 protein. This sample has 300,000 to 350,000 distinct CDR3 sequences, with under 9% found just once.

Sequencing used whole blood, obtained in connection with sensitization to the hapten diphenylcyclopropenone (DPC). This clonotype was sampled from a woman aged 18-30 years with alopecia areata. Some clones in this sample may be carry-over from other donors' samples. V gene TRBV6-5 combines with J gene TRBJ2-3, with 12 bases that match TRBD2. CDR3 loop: CASSYSSSGGADTQYF. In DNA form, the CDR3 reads TGTGCCAGCAGTTACTCGTCTAGCGGGGGGGCAGATACGCAGTATTTT.